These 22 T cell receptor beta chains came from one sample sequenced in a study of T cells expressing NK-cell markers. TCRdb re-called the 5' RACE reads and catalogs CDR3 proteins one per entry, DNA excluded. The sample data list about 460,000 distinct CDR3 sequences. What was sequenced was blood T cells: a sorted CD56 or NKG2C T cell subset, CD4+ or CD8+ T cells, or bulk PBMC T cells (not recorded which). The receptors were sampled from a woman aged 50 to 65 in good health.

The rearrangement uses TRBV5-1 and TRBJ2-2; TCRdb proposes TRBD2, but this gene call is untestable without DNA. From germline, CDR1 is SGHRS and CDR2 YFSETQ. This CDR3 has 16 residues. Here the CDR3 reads CASSLEGRRNTGELFF.

CDR3 amino acids: CASRRPGTGGDGYTF. The chain combines TRBV5-1 with TRBJ1-2; TCRdb outputs TRBD1, but without DNA this stays unchecked. The CDR3 covers 15 residues. The germline V gene has CDR1 SGHRS and CDR2 YFSETQ.

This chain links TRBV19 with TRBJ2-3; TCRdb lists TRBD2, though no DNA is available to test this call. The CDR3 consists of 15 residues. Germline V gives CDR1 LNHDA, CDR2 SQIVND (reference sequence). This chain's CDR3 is CASSASGGGTDTQYF.

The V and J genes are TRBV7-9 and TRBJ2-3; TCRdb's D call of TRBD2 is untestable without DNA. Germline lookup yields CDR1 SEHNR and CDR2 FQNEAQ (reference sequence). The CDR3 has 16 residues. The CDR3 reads CASSLGTSGSLDTQYF.

The CDR3 loop reads CASSSGHHNEQFF. The chain recombines TRBV6-6 with TRBJ2-1; TCRdb gives TRBD1 as the D gene, but with no DNA this cannot be confirmed. CDR3 length equals 13 residues. Germline V CDR1 and CDR2: MNHNY, SVGAGI (reference sequence).

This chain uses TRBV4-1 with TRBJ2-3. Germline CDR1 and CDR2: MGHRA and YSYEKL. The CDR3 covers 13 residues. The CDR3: CASSQDIWRTQYF.

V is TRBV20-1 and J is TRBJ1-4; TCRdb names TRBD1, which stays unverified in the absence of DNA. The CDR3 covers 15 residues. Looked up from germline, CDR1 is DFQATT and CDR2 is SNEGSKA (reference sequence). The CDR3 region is CSARVTGAVNEKLFF.

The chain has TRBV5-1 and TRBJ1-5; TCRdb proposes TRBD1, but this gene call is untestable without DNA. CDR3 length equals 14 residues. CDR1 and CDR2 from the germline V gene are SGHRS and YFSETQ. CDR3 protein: CASSTGVLDQPQHF.

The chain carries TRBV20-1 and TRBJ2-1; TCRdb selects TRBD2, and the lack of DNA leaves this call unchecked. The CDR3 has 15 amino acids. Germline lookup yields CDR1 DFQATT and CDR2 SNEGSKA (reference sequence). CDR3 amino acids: CSAASGTGTYNEQFF.

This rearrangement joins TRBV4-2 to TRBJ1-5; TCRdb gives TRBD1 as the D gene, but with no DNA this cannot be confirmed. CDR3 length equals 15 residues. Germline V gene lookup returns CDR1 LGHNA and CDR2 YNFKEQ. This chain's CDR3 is CASSQEAATRVPQHF.

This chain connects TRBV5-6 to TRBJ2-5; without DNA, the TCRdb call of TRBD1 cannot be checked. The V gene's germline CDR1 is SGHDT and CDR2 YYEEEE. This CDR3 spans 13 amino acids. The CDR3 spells CASSLDRDGTQYF. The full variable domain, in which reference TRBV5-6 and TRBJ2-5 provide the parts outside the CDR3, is DAGVTQSPTHLIKTRGQQVTLRCSPKSGHDTVSWYQQALGQGPQFIFQYYEEEERQRGNFPDRFSGHQFPNYSSELNVNALLLGDSALYLCASSLDRDGTQYFGPGTRLLVL.

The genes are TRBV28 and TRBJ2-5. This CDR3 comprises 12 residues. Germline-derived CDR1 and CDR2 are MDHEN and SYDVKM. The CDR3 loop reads CASSSNTETQYF.

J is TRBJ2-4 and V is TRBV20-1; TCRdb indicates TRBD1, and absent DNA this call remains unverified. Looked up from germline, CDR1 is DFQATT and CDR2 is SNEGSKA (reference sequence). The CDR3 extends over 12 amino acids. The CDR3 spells CSPPGRRDIQYF.

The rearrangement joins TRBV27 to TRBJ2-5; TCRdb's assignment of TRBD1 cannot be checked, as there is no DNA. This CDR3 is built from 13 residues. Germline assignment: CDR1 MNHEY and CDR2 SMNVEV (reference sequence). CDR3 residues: CASSSGLWGTQYF.

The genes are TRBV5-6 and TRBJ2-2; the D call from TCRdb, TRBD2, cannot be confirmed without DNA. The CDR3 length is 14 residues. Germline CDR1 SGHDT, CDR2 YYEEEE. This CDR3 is CASSWDREAGELFF. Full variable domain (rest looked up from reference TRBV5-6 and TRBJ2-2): DAGVTQSPTHLIKTRGQQVTLRCSPKSGHDTVSWYQQALGQGPQFIFQYYEEEERQRGNFPDRFSGHQFPNYSSELNVNALLLGDSALYLCASSWDREAGELFFGEGSRLTVL.

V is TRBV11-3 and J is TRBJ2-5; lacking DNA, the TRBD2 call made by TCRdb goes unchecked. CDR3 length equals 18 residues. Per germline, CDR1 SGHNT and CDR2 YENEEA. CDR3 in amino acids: CASSLVQGLAGVQETQYF.

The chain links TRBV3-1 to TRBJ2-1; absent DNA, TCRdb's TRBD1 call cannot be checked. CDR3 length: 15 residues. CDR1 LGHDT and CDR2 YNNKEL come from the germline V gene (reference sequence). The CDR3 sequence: CASSQEQVPYNEQFF.

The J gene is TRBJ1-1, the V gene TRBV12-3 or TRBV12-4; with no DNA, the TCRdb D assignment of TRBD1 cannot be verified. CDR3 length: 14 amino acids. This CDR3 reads CASSPQGLGTEAFF.

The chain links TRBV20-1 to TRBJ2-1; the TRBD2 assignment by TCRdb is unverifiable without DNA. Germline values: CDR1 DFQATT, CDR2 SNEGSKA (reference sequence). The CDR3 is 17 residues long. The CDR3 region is CSARLSGQADSYNEQFF.

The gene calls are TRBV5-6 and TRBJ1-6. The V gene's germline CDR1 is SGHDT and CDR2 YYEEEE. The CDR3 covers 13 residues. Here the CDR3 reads CASSLGRLGPLHF.

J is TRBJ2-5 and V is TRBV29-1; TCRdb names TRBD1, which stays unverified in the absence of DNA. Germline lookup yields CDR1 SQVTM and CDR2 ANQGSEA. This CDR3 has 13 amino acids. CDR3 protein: CSVPDSTQETQYF.

The chain's CDR3 is CASRKSRDSLMNTEAFF. The J gene is TRBJ1-1, the V gene TRBV2; checking the TCRdb D call of TRBD1 is not possible without DNA. The CDR3 runs 17 residues. Germline V CDR1 and CDR2: SNHLY, FYNNEI.